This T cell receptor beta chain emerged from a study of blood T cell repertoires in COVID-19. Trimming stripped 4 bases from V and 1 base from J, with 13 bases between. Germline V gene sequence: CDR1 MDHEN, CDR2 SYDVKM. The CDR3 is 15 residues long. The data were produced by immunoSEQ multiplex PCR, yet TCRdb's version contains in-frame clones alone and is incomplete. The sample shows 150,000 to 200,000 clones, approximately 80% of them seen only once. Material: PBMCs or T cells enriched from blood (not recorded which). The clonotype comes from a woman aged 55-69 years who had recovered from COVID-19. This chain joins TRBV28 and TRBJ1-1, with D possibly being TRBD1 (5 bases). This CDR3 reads CASSSPGGRNTEAFF. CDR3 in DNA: TGTGCCAGCAGTTCCCCCGGGGGACGGAACACTGAAGCTTTCTTT. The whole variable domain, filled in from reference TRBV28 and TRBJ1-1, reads DVKVTQSSRYLVKRTGEKVFLECVQDMDHENMFWYRQDPGLGLRLIYFSYDVKMKEKGDIPEGYSVSREKKERFSLILESASTNQTSMYLCASSSPGGRNTEAFFGQGTRLTVV.